Each of the 21 T cell receptor beta chains below was sequenced from the same sample in a study of T cells in localized non-small cell lung cancer (TCRdb year 2020). The library was obtained by the immunoSEQ multiplex PCR assay. TCRdb obtained this table from immuneACCESS and retained in-frame rearrangements with V and J assigned. These tables miss some clones; where compared with another copy, unresolved V genes account for less than half of the shortfall, and the remainder is unexplained. The sample table lists around 30,000 clones, about 80% of them with a count of one. The ten largest clonotypes hold roughly 16% of the sample. The source material was peripheral blood, sampled before any cancer treatment. These receptors were collected from a male donor older than 55 with stage III squamous cell lung carcinoma.

The chain recombines TRBV15 with TRBJ2-1, with D perhaps being TRBD1 or TRBD2 (7 bases each). The V gene's germline CDR1 is LNHNV and CDR2 YYDKDF (reference sequence). V was pared by 0 bases and J by 6 bases, with 18 bases between. The length of the CDR3 is 17 residues. The CDR3 region is CATSRDRFQGGPNEQFF. CDR3 DNA sequence: TGTGCCACCAGCAGAGATCGGTTTCAGGGGGGGCCCAATGAGCAGTTCTTC.

The chain is built from TRBV7-8 and TRBJ1-2; a possible D gene is TRBD1 (5 bases). Germline values: CDR1 SGHVS, CDR2 FQNEAQ. This CDR3 comprises 16 residues. The V end lost 2 bases, the J end lost 8 bases, and 21 bases lay between the germline ends. Written as DNA, the CDR3 is TGTGCCAGCAGCTTAACGTCAGGGCGGGGGTCGCGAGGCTACACCTTC. Translated, it gives CASSLTSGRGSRGYTF. Combining the CDR3 with reference TRBV7-8 and TRBJ1-2 gives the whole variable domain GAGVSQSPRYKVAKRGQDVALRCDPISGHVSLFWYQQALGQGPEFLTYFQNEAQLDKSGLPSDRFFAERPEGSVSTLKIQRTQQEDSAVYLCASSLTSGRGSRGYTFGSGTRLTVV.

The table lists this clone with a few counts. The chain employs TRBV4-1 and TRBJ1-1; the D gene is possibly TRBD1 (6 bases). The germline CDR1 and CDR2 sequences are MGHRA and YSYEKL. V shed 4 bases and J shed 3 bases, with 15 bases lying between them. The CDR3 consists of 15 residues. The CDR3 sequence is CASSRGQLSYTEAFF. The CDR3 nucleotides read TGCGCCAGCAGCCGAGGACAGCTTTCTTACACTGAAGCTTTCTTT.

In the case of this clone: Mismatch with germline at one junction end may stem from a read error. The chain couples TRBV5-1 to TRBJ2-5; a possible D gene is TRBD2 (5 bases). CDR3 length: 13 residues. The germline V gene encodes CDR1 SGHRS and CDR2 YFSETQ. This CDR3 is CVSTPGGSETQYF. The CDR3 DNA reads TGCGTCAGCACCCCCGGTGGGAGTGAGACCCAGTACTTC.

CDR3 loop: CASSQWTGDYEQYF. The DNA for the CDR3 is TGTGCCAGCAGCCAGTGGACAGGGGACTACGAGCAGTACTTC. The chain uses TRBV7-9 and TRBJ2-7; 9 positions match TRBD1. This CDR3 region has 14 residues. The trim removed 5 bases at V and 3 bases at J, leaving 5 bases unmatched. The germline CDR1 and CDR2 sequences are SEHNR and FQNEAQ (reference sequence).

This clone was seen a handful of times. The chain employs TRBV27 and TRBJ2-1; TRBD2 matches 14 bases. Looked up from germline, CDR1 is MNHEY and CDR2 is SMNVEV (reference sequence). V lost 3 bases, J lost 10 bases, and 5 bases stayed unmatched. The CDR3 totals 15 residues. The CDR3 nucleotides read TGTGCCAGCAGTTTGGGACTAGCGGGAGTCAGGGAGCAGTTCTTC. This encodes CASSLGLAGVREQFF.

The chain carries TRBV4-1 and TRBJ2-4; TRBD2 agrees at 10 bases. The CDR3 runs to 18 residues. Germline V gene data show CDR1 as MGHRA and CDR2 as YSYEKL. V shed 0 bases and J 6 bases; nucleotides not matched to a gene: 11. CDR3 sequence reads: CASSQDTSGTGLGNIQYF. CDR3 nucleotides: TGCGCCAGCAGCCAAGATACTAGCGGGACGGGATTGGGAAACATTCAGTACTTC.

This chain connects TRBV27 to TRBJ2-5, with 8 bases fitting TRBD1. V gave up 7 bases and J gave up 1 base; unmatched junction bases: 8. The CDR3 is 15 residues long. CDR1 MNHEY and CDR2 SMNVEV come from the germline V gene (reference sequence). The DNA for the CDR3 is TGTGCCAGCATGGCCGGACAGGGCGGCCAAGAGACCCAGTACTTC. This encodes CASMAGQGGQETQYF.

The chain employs TRBV6-6 and TRBJ2-7; no clear D. CDR1 is MNHNY and CDR2 is SVGAGI in the germline V gene (reference sequence). Trimming pared 1 base from V and 5 bases from J, leaving 6 bases between. This CDR3 comprises 12 residues. The CDR3 nucleotides read TGTGCCAGCAGTTACTTTGGGGACGAGCAGTACTTC. As protein: CASSYFGDEQYF.

The chain joins TRBV2 to TRBJ2-1; TRBD2 agrees at 13 bases. CDR3 length equals 14 residues. The germline gives CDR1 SNHLY, CDR2 FYNNEI. With V trimmed by 8 bases and J by 6 bases, 4 bases remained unmatched. CDR3 coding DNA: TGTGCCAGCGAGACTAGCGGGGGGTTCAATGAGCAGTTCTTC. This codes for CASETSGGFNEQFF.

The chain has TRBV28 and TRBJ2-3; D is uncertain. This CDR3 comprises 13 residues. Germline loops: CDR1 MDHEN, CDR2 SYDVKM. The V end lost 1 base, the J end lost 3 bases, and 5 bases lay between the germline ends. CDR3 bases: TGTGCCAGCAGTTTATTACGAACAGATACGCAGTATTTT. It specifies CASSLLRTDTQYF.

This CDR3 is CASSYRGGDTDTQYF. The CDR3 DNA reads TGTGCCAGCAGTTACAGGGGCGGAGACACAGATACGCAGTATTTT. The chain recombines TRBV6-5 with TRBJ2-3; D possibly corresponds to TRBD1 (5 bases). With 2 bases removed from V and 2 bases from J, the gap between germline ends came to 11 bases. From germline, CDR1 is MNHEY and CDR2 SVGAGI. The length of the CDR3 is 15 residues.

The rearrangement joins TRBV10-3 to TRBJ2-1; D tentatively fits TRBD1 or TRBD2 (5 bases each). CDR1 is ENHRY, CDR2 SYGVKD, per germline. V was trimmed by 1 base and J by 0 bases, leaving 13 bases between them. This CDR3 has 17 residues. CDR3 DNA sequence: TGTGCCATCAGTGAGTGGGGAGACAGCAGCTCCTACAATGAGCAGTTCTTC. Its protein product is CAISEWGDSSSYNEQFF.

Regarding this clone: The same CDR3 is also encoded by other DNA sequences in this sample. The rearrangement joins TRBV11-2 to TRBJ1-3, with D possibly TRBD1 on 5 matching bases. Germline lookup yields CDR1 SGHAT and CDR2 FQNNGV. This CDR3 region has 15 residues. Trimming stripped 1 base from V and 2 bases from J, with 9 bases between. CDR3 sequence (DNA): TGTGCCAGCAGCTTAGTGCTGGGGGCTGGAAACACCATATATTTT. Translated, it gives CASSLVLGAGNTIYF.

The chain is built from TRBV6-5 and TRBJ2-2; 9 bases map to TRBD1. CDR1 and CDR2 from the germline V gene are MNHEY and SVGAGI. CDR3 length equals 15 residues. The J segment lost 5 bases and the V segment lost 5 bases, leaving 6 bases of the junction unmatched. This chain's CDR3 is CASSPRQGGTGELFF. CDR3 nucleotide sequence: TGTGCCAGCAGTCCCCGACAGGGGGGAACCGGGGAGCTGTTTTTT.

V is TRBV6-5 and J is TRBJ2-3; the D is unclear. Per the germline V gene, CDR1 is MNHEY and CDR2 is SVGAGI. Trimming removed 2 bases at V and 1 base at J, with 4 bases between. CDR3 length: 13 amino acids. The chain's CDR3 is CASSYGGTDTQYF. CDR3 in DNA: TGTGCCAGCAGTTACGGGGGCACAGATACGCAGTATTTT.

The chain has TRBV6-6 and TRBJ1-2; D is unresolved. Germline lookup yields CDR1 MNHNY and CDR2 SVGAGI (reference sequence). This CDR3 region has 12 residues. Trimming took off 1 base at V and 4 bases at J, with 4 bases between the two ends. Here the CDR3 reads CASSYYIYGYTF. As DNA, the CDR3 is TGTGCCAGCAGTTACTACATCTATGGCTACACCTTC.

This chain links TRBV6-1 with TRBJ1-4; D remains ambiguous. The CDR3 totals 14 residues. Trimming cost V 4 bases and J 4 bases, with 10 bases left between them. Germline V gives CDR1 MNHNS, CDR2 SASEGT. CDR3 region: CASSGTVNNEKLFF. CDR3 DNA: TGTGCCAGCAGTGGAACAGTTAATAATGAAAAACTGTTTTTT.

This clone was picked up a small number of times. The chain recombines TRBV7-9 with TRBJ1-5; TRBD1 aligns across 7 bases. The germline gives CDR1 SEHNR, CDR2 FQNEAQ (reference sequence). V gave up 5 bases and J gave up 7 bases; unmatched junction bases: 11. This CDR3 spans 15 amino acids. The CDR3 spells CASSPTGGGWQPQHF. The CDR3 coding sequence is TGTGCCAGCAGCCCAACCGGAGGGGGCTGGCAGCCCCAGCATTTT.

This chain links TRBV28 with TRBJ1-1; tentative D call: TRBD1 (5 bases). CDR3 length: 17 residues. Trimming left V 4 bases short and J 0 bases short, with 18 bases between. In germline, CDR1 is MDHEN, CDR2 SYDVKM. This chain's CDR3 is CASSSLGGEAVNTEAFF. CDR3 nucleotide sequence: TGTGCCAGCAGTTCCCTGGGGGGTGAGGCTGTGAACACTGAAGCTTTCTTT.

This clone was counted a single time. The rearrangement links TRBV7-9 to TRBJ1-1, with D unresolved. Germline CDR1 reads SEHNR; CDR2 reads FQNEAQ (reference sequence). The V end lost 2 bases, the J end lost 5 bases, and 9 bases lay between the germline ends. The CDR3 is 13 residues long. CDR3 bases: TGTGCCAGCAGCTTAATTACGGGGACTGAAGCTTTCTTT. It translates to CASSLITGTEAFF. Based on the CDR3 plus reference TRBV7-9 and TRBJ1-1, the full variable domain is DTGVSQNPRHKITKRGQNVTFRCDPISEHNRLYWYRQTLGQGPEFLTYFQNEAQLEKSRLLSDRFSAERPKGSFSTLEIQRTEQGDSAMYLCASSLITGTEAFFGQGTRLTVV.